These 22 T cell receptor beta chains came from one sample sequenced in a study of blood T cell repertoires in COVID-19. Generated by immunoSEQ multiplex PCR, the TCRdb table keeps only in-frame clones and is missing some. This sample carries about 530,000 clones, roughly nine tenths of them seen once, and the ten largest clones take 7.8%. What was sequenced was peripheral blood. All receptors come from a woman aged 45-65 years with COVID-19, enrolled during active disease.

V usage is TRBV11-1 and J usage is TRBJ2-3, with D perhaps matching TRBD2 (7 bases). The ends were cut back, 3 bases at V and 3 bases at J, with 13 bases in the middle. The CDR3 is 15 residues long. The germline CDR1 and CDR2 sequences are SGHAT and FQDESV (reference sequence). The CDR3 bases are TGTGCCAGCAGCTTCCCGGGGGGCGCTACAGATACGCAGTATTTT. Translation gives CASSFPGGATDTQYF. The whole variable domain, filled in from reference TRBV11-1 and TRBJ2-3, reads EAEVAQSPRYKITEKSQAVAFWCDPISGHATLYWYRQILGQGPELLVQFQDESVVDDSQLPKDRFSAERLKGVDSTLKIQPAELGDSAMYLCASSFPGGATDTQYFGPGTRLTVL.

The chain is built from TRBV30 and TRBJ1-4; TRBD1 matches 9 bases. V shed 2 bases, J shed 8 bases, and the junction held 6 bases outside the gene matches. CDR1 GTSNPN and CDR2 SVGIG come from the germline V gene (reference sequence). This CDR3 contains 14 residues. DNA for the CDR3: TGTGCCTGGAGTTTTGGACAGGGGAGAGAAAAACTGTTTTTT. It is translated as CAWSFGQGREKLFF.

V is TRBV12-3 or TRBV12-4 and J is TRBJ2-3, with D maybe TRBD2 (5 bases). V was cut by 3 bases and J by 6 bases, with 10 bases left in between. There are 13 residues in the CDR3. CDR3 bases: TGTGCCAGCAGTTTCGGCTCGGGGGATACGCAGTATTTT. Protein: CASSFGSGDTQYF.

J is TRBJ1-6 and V is TRBV28; tentatively, D is TRBD1 (6 bases). The CDR3 is 18 residues long. CDR1 MDHEN and CDR2 SYDVKM come from the germline V gene. Deletions cut 10 bases from V and 4 bases from J, with 26 bases between. CDR3 nucleotide sequence: TGTGCCAACCCCTCCCTACGGACAGTGGATTTTTATAATTCACCCCTCCACTTT. Protein: CANPSLRTVDFYNSPLHF.

This chain links TRBV2 with TRBJ2-1, with 9 bases fitting TRBD2. V was pared by 3 bases and J by 7 bases, with 10 bases of the junction left unmatched. The CDR3 loop spans 16 amino acids. Germline CDR1 SNHLY, CDR2 FYNNEI. The chain's CDR3 is CASSDYAGGPQNEQFF. As DNA, the CDR3 is TGTGCCAGCAGTGACTATGCGGGGGGGCCTCAAAATGAGCAGTTCTTC.

The rearrangement uses TRBV3-1 (or the pseudogene TRBV3-2) and TRBJ1-1, with a weak D call TRBD1 (5 bases). Germline loops: CDR1 LGHDT, CDR2 YNNKEL (reference sequence). V shed 4 bases and J shed 3 bases, with 18 bases lying between them. CDR3 length equals 16 residues. CDR3 sequence (DNA): TGTGCCAGCAGCCGGGCGGGTGGGGGGTTGGACACTGAAGCTTTCTTT. Translation: CASSRAGGGLDTEAFF.

The chain joins TRBV14 to TRBJ2-1; tentatively, D is TRBD1 (6 bases). V was trimmed by 4 bases and J by 4 bases, leaving 17 bases between them. CDR3 length equals 16 residues. From germline, CDR1 is SGHDN and CDR2 FVKESK. The CDR3 DNA is TGTGCCAGCAGCCTACAGACAGGAAACGGGTACAATGAGCAGTTCTTC. Encoded protein: CASSLQTGNGYNEQFF. The variable domain in full, with the rest retrieved from reference TRBV14 and TRBJ2-1, is EAGVTQFPSHSVIEKGQTVTLRCDPISGHDNLYWYRRVMGKEIKFLLHFVKESKQDESGMPNNRFLAERTGGTYSTLKVQPAELEDSGVYFCASSLQTGNGYNEQFFGPGTRLTVL.

Only one count was recorded for this clone. The CDR3 is CASSYSGRGRANYGYTF. The CDR3 nucleotides are TGTGCCAGCAGTTACTCAGGCCGGGGGAGGGCCAACTATGGCTACACCTTC. The chain combines TRBV27 with TRBJ1-2; possible D gene TRBD1, 5 bases. The germline CDR1 and CDR2 sequences are MNHEY and SMNVEV (reference sequence). CDR3 length equals 17 residues. V lost 4 bases and J 2 bases, leaving 20 bases between the germline ends.

The V gene is TRBV10-3, the J gene TRBJ2-3, with a weak D call TRBD2 (6 bases). CDR1 ENHRY and CDR2 SYGVKD come from the germline V gene. CDR3 length equals 13 residues. Trimming took off 5 bases at V and 3 bases at J, with 9 bases between the two ends. The CDR3 DNA reads TGTGCCATCAGTCTGGGAGGTACAGATACGCAGTATTTT. Protein product: CAISLGGTDTQYF.

The chain recombines TRBV30 with TRBJ2-2; D is unclear. Looked up from germline, CDR1 is GTSNPN and CDR2 is SVGIG (reference sequence). Trimming left V 1 base short and J 5 bases short, with 8 bases between. CDR3 length: 13 residues. The CDR3 protein is CAWSATGTGELFF. CDR3 bases: TGTGCCTGGAGTGCTACCGGGACCGGGGAGCTGTTTTTT.

This chain connects TRBV27 to TRBJ2-3, with TRBD2 matching over 8 bases. V was clipped by 6 bases and J by 7 bases; unmatched bases: 9. Germline CDR1 is MNHEY and CDR2 is SMNVEV (reference sequence). The CDR3 length is 14 residues. Written as DNA, the CDR3 is TGTGCCAGCAGCCCGCTACGGGGGGGCAATACGCAGTATTTT. It encodes CASSPLRGGNTQYF.

The V and J genes are TRBV24-1 and TRBJ2-5; D perhaps matches TRBD2 (6 bases). CDR1 and CDR2 (germline): KGHDR, SFDVKD. The CDR3 runs to 14 residues. The V end lost 4 bases, the J end lost 6 bases, and 14 bases lay between the germline ends. CDR3 nucleotide sequence: TGTGCCACCAGTGACCCCGGGACTGGGAAGACCCAGTACTTC. Residues: CATSDPGTGKTQYF.

The chain links TRBV19 to TRBJ1-4; D is unclear. Trimming pared 4 bases from V and 7 bases from J, leaving 10 bases between. The CDR3 runs 13 residues. CDR1 is LNHDA, CDR2 SQIVND, per germline (reference sequence). CDR3 sequence: CASSTGSREKLFF. Here the CDR3 DNA reads TGTGCCAGTAGTACGGGTAGCCGTGAAAAACTGTTTTTT. The full variable domain, completed using reference TRBV19 and TRBJ1-4, is DGGITQSPKYLFRKEGQNVTLSCEQNLNHDAMYWYRQDPGQGLRLIYYSQIVNDFQKGDIAEGYSVSREKKESFPLTVTSAQKNPTAFYLCASSTGSREKLFFGSGTQLSVL.

This clone was observed once. This chain links TRBV19 with TRBJ1-1; D ambiguous. The CDR3 loop spans 14 amino acids. Trimming pared 7 bases from V and 0 bases from J, leaving 12 bases between. Germline-derived CDR1 and CDR2 are LNHDA and SQIVND (reference sequence). The CDR3 DNA sequence: TGTGCCAGTAACACAGACGGCCTGAACACTGAAGCTTTCTTT. It is translated as CASNTDGLNTEAFF.

This chain links TRBV3-1 (or the pseudogene TRBV3-2) with TRBJ2-1, with 12 nucleotides matching TRBD2. Germline V lookup: CDR1 LGHDT, CDR2 YNNKEL (reference sequence). This CDR3 region has 17 residues. Trimming cost V 0 bases and J 5 bases; bases outside gene matches: 5. CDR3 sequence (DNA): TGTGCCAGCAGCCAAGATCGGGGACTAGCGGGCAACAATGAGCAGTTCTTC. Its translation is CASSQDRGLAGNNEQFF.

This rearrangement joins TRBV29-1 to TRBJ1-2; no firm D call. CDR1 and CDR2 from the germline V gene are SQVTM and ANQGSEA. The CDR3 is 11 residues long. The V end lost 5 bases, the J end lost 5 bases, and 9 bases lay between the germline ends. The CDR3, as DNA: TGCAGCGTTACGGGGAGTTATGGCTACACCTTC. Translated, it gives CSVTGSYGYTF.

The V gene is TRBV19, the J gene TRBJ2-3; 11 positions agree with TRBD2. CDR1 is LNHDA, CDR2 SQIVND, per germline (reference sequence). With V trimmed by 2 bases and J by 0 bases, 7 bases remained unmatched. CDR3 length equals 18 residues. This CDR3 is CASSIKGGLAASTDTQYF. CDR3 bases: TGTGCCAGTAGTATAAAAGGGGGACTAGCGGCGAGCACAGATACGCAGTATTTT.

The J gene is TRBJ1-2, the V gene TRBV19; 9 nucleotides line up with TRBD1. The germline V gene encodes CDR1 LNHDA and CDR2 SQIVND (reference sequence). The CDR3 covers 12 residues. V lost 8 bases to trimming and J lost 4 bases; unmatched junction nucleotides: 2. For the CDR3, the DNA is TGTGCCAGTGGACAGGGGACCTATGGCTACACCTTC. Amino acid sequence: CASGQGTYGYTF.

V and J are TRBV14 and TRBJ1-1; D remains unclear. The CDR3 is 13 residues long. Trimming removed 0 bases from V and 7 bases from J, with 9 bases in between. Per germline, CDR1 SGHDN and CDR2 FVKESK. The CDR3 coding sequence is TGTGCCAGCAGCCAAGATCGAGGCGATGAAGCTTTCTTT. This sequence encodes CASSQDRGDEAFF.

The rearrangement joins TRBV19 to TRBJ2-5, with 10 positions matching TRBD2. The germline V gene encodes CDR1 LNHDA and CDR2 SQIVND (reference sequence). V lost 1 base, J lost 5 bases, and 10 bases stayed unmatched. CDR3 length: 17 amino acids. The CDR3 is CASSIGGERGGGETQYF. The DNA of the CDR3 is TGTGCCAGTAGTATAGGAGGCGAGCGGGGGGGCGGGGAGACCCAGTACTTC.

The chain joins TRBV9 to TRBJ2-1, with 9 bases identical to TRBD2. The trim removed 4 bases at V and 6 bases at J, leaving 17 bases unmatched. Germline V gene lookup returns CDR1 SGDLS and CDR2 YYNGEE. CDR3 length equals 18 residues. CDR3 bases: TGTGCCAGCAGCCCAAGGAGCGAGACTAGCGGAATAGTCAATGAGCAGTTCTTC. Translating it yields CASSPRSETSGIVNEQFF.

The chain uses TRBV24-1 and TRBJ2-2, with D tentatively TRBD1 (6 bases). The CDR3 is 16 residues long. Trimming removed 10 bases at V and 1 base at J, with 18 bases between. Germline V gene data show CDR1 as KGHDR and CDR2 as SFDVKD. Written as DNA, the CDR3 is TGTGCCACAGGAGATGCCGGGACATTGAACACCGGGGAGCTGTTTTTT. Translation: CATGDAGTLNTGELFF.